The rows below give T cell receptor beta chains drawn from one sample of a study of CD8+ T cells in alopecia areata. Repertoires were generated with immunoSEQ multiplex PCR, while TCRdb's copy carries only in-frame clones and drops some. The sample consists of approximately 280,000 clones, roughly 64% of them appearing once. The specimen comprised CD4+ T cells sorted from blood, sampled at week 24, from a patient treated with tofacitinib. The receptors shown here come from a human donor with alopecia areata. CDR3s include the opening cysteine and the closing phenylalanine or tryptophan. The D gene is left open where the match is weak. Size is stated for part of the rows, as once, few or many counts, or as a class when the clone is expanded.

j_call | clone_size | v_call | d_call | cdr3_nt | cdr3_aa
TRBJ2-2 | few | TRBV10-3 | NA | TGTGCCATCAGAGACCAGCCTTTGGGCGGGGAGCTGTTTTTT | CAIRDQPLGGELFF
TRBJ2-2 | NA | TRBV5-1 | NA | TGCGCCAGCAGCTTACAAAACAGGGCCCTTTCGAACACCGGGGAGCTGTTTTTT | CASSLQNRALSNTGELFF
TRBJ2-7 | NA | TRBV30 | TRBD1 | TGTGCCTGGAGTTCGGGGACAGGGCGCGAGCAGTACTTC | CAWSSGTGREQYF
TRBJ1-1 | NA | TRBV30 | NA | TGTGCCTGGATAGGACGAGGGAAGACTGAAGCTTTCTTT | CAWIGRGKTEAFF
TRBJ1-1 | NA | TRBV30 | TRBD1 | TGTGCCTGGAACCCGGACAGGGGGAACACTGAAGCTTTCTTT | CAWNPDRGNTEAFF
TRBJ2-5 | NA | TRBV7-2 | NA | TGTGCCAGCAGCTTAGGGCGGGCGGAGACCCAGTACTTC | CASSLGRAETQYF
TRBJ2-1 | NA | TRBV29-1 | NA | TGCAGCGTTGAGTGGCTAGTCGAGGAGCAGTTCTTC | CSVEWLVEEQFF
TRBJ1-5 | few | TRBV7-8 | NA | TGTGCCAGCAACCCCGACAGCCCAGTTTCGCCCCAGCATTTT | CASNPDSPVSPQHF
TRBJ1-5 | NA | TRBV19 | NA | TGTGCCAGTATTGGACAGCTAGAACAGCCCCAGCATTTT | CASIGQLEQPQHF
TRBJ1-2 | NA | TRBV7-2 | TRBD1 | TGTGCCAGCAGCTTAGCAACAGGGGGGTATGGCTACACCTTC | CASSLATGGYGYTF
TRBJ1-1 | once | TRBV25-1 | TRBD1 | TGTGCCAGCAAGGGGACAGGTCGGGCTTTCTTT | CASKGTGRAFF